This is a list of T cell receptor beta chains from one sample in a study of cytomegalovirus exposure and HLA in healthy donors. Repertoires were generated with immunoSEQ multiplex PCR, while TCRdb's copy carries only in-frame clones and drops some. The sample lists 160,000 or so clones, approximately 88% seen once, with 1.5% in the top ten. The sample comprised PBMCs. The receptors here all came from a woman aged 18-29 years in good health and CMV-seronegative. The CDR3 runs from the conserved cysteine through the conserved F or W. D genes are given only for firm matches. Some rows have no size entry. The others give once, few or many, or a class for an expanded clone.

V	J	length	size	D	DNA	CDR3
TRBV19	TRBJ2-6	14	few	NA	TGTGCCAGTACCCCGGGCTCTGGGGCCAACGTCCTGACTTTC	CASTPGSGANVLTF
TRBV18	TRBJ1-2	13	NA	TRBD1	TGTGCCAGCACCCGCCGGGACAGCTATGGCTACACCTTC	CASTRRDSYGYTF
TRBV19	TRBJ2-5	12	NA	NA	TGTGCCAGTAGCCTAGGCCAAGAGACCCAGTACTTC	CASSLGQETQYF
TRBV28	TRBJ2-5	13	NA	NA	TGTGCCAGCAGTTTATCTGGCACCGAGGCCCAGTACTTC	CASSLSGTEAQYF
TRBV19	TRBJ1-4	15	NA	NA	TGTGCCAGTCATATTGATCGGGGGGGACGTGAAAAACTGTTTTTT	CASHIDRGGREKLFF
TRBV30	TRBJ2-6	17	NA	TRBD1	TGTGCCTGGAGGAGGGGCAGGGGGCGACCTGGGGCCAACGTCCTGACTTTC	CAWRRGRGRPGANVLTF
TRBV5-6	TRBJ2-5	15	NA	TRBD1	TGTGCCAGCAGCTTTCGACAGGGGTTGCAAGAGACCCAGTACTTC	CASSFRQGLQETQYF
TRBV12-1	TRBJ2-3	16	few	NA	TGTGCCAGCAGCCTATCTAGCGGGGGCCACACAGATACGCAGTATTTT	CASSLSSGGHTDTQYF
TRBV28	TRBJ2-7	16	NA	NA	TGTGCCAGCAGTATCCTCCCAGATAAGGGGTTCTACGAGCAGTACTTC	CASSILPDKGFYEQYF
TRBV2	TRBJ2-1	10	few	NA	TGTGCCAGCCGACGGACACAGCAGTTCTTC	CASRRTQQFF
TRBV7-9	TRBJ1-2	11	NA	TRBD1	TGTGCCAGCAGCTCAGGGGGCGGCTACACCTTC	CASSSGGGYTF
TRBV7-9	TRBJ1-5	12	once	NA	TGTTCCAGCTCAGAAGGGGGACAGCCCCAGCATTTT	CSSSEGGQPQHF
TRBV9	TRBJ2-1	14	NA	NA	TGTGCCAGCAGCGTAGGAGACATTCTAAGCGAGCAGTTCTTC	CASSVGDILSEQFF
TRBV10-3	TRBJ1-5	13	NA	NA	TGTGCCATCAATCGGGAGGAGGGTCAGCCCCAGCATTTT	CAINREEGQPQHF
TRBV5-6	TRBJ2-3	13	NA	NA	TGTGCCAGCAGCTTGCCAGTCACAGATACGCAGTATTTT	CASSLPVTDTQYF
TRBV5-8	TRBJ1-2	15	NA	TRBD1	TGTGCCAGCAGCTGGACAGGGGCGTATCAGTATGGCTACACCTTC	CASSWTGAYQYGYTF
TRBV9	TRBJ2-1	15	NA	TRBD2	TGTGCCAGCAGCGTAGCGGGGGGGCAGGGCAATGAGCAGTTCTTC	CASSVAGGQGNEQFF
TRBV28	TRBJ1-1	16	NA	TRBD1	TGTGCCAGCAGACCTGCCATGGGACAGGGCAACACTGAAGCTTTCTTT	CASRPAMGQGNTEAFF
TRBV2	TRBJ2-7	15	NA	TRBD2	TGTGCCAGCAGTGAACGCAGCGGGGGGGCCTACGAGCAGTACTTC	CASSERSGGAYEQYF
TRBV28	TRBJ1-2	16	NA	NA	TGTGCCAGCAGTTCCGACAGCCTTTCAATCAGGGGTGGCTACACCTTC	CASSSDSLSIRGGYTF
TRBV11-3	TRBJ2-5	13	NA	NA	TGTGCCAGCAGCTTAGCGGGGGTTGAGACCCAGTACTTC	CASSLAGVETQYF
TRBV5-1	TRBJ1-1	13	NA	TRBD1	TGCGCCAGCAGCATGACAGGGGAAACTGAAGCTTTCTTT	CASSMTGETEAFF
TRBV4-1	TRBJ2-1	14	NA	NA	TGCGCCAGCAGCCAGCAGACAGGTTTGGGTGAGCAGTTCTTC	CASSQQTGLGEQFF
TRBV9	TRBJ2-2	13	NA	NA	TGTGCCAGCAGCGTAGGTCCGACCGGGGAGCTGTTTTTT	CASSVGPTGELFF
TRBV7-6	TRBJ2-2	16	NA	TRBD1	TGTGCCAGCAGCTTGTGGACAGGGTCGGACACCGGGGAGCTGTTTTTT	CASSLWTGSDTGELFF
TRBV27	TRBJ2-3	15	NA	TRBD2	TGTGCCAGCAGTTTTTCTAGCGGGGGTGCAGATACGCAGTATTTT	CASSFSSGGADTQYF
TRBV7-7	TRBJ2-5	14	NA	TRBD1	TGTGCCAGCAGCTCGACAGGGCCACAAGAGACCCAGTACTTC	CASSSTGPQETQYF
TRBV7-9	TRBJ1-1	13	NA	NA	TGTGCCAGCAGCTTAGACATGAACACTGAAGCTTTCTTT	CASSLDMNTEAFF
TRBV7-2	TRBJ2-3	15	NA	NA	TGTGCCAGCAGCTTAGGAGTAGCGGGCACAGATACGCAGTATTTT	CASSLGVAGTDTQYF
TRBV5-6	TRBJ2-7	13	NA	TRBD1	TGTGCCAGCAGCTTGGGACAGGGACCCGAGCAGTACTTC	CASSLGQGPEQYF
TRBV6-5	TRBJ2-2	11	NA	NA	TGTGCCACCGAAAGGGGCGGGGAGCTGTTTTTT	CATERGGELFF
TRBV7-2	TRBJ1-2	14	few	TRBD1	TGTGCCAGCAGCCCCGAACAGGGGAGGAATGGCTACACCTTC	CASSPEQGRNGYTF
TRBV19	TRBJ1-4	14	NA	NA	TGTGCCAGTAGTGCCCGGGGCGGGAGTGAAAAACTGTTTTTT	CASSARGGSEKLFF
TRBV28	TRBJ2-1	14	NA	TRBD2	TGTGCCAGCAGTTTAGCGGGGGGCCTGCTAGACAAGTTCTTC	CASSLAGGLLDKFF
TRBV5-4	TRBJ1-3	15	few	NA	TGTGCCAGCAGCTTGTTTCAGGGTTCTGGAAACACCATATATTTT	CASSLFQGSGNTIYF
TRBV6-5	TRBJ1-2	14	NA	NA	TGTGCCAGCACCCCAGCGGTCTCTAACTATGGCTACACCTTC	CASTPAVSNYGYTF
TRBV7-3	TRBJ2-3	13	NA	NA	TGTGCCAGCAGCCAACAGGGCTCCGATACGCAGTATTTT	CASSQQGSDTQYF
TRBV10-2	TRBJ2-2	16	few	NA	TGCGCCAGCAGTGAGTACAGAAACGTGGGCACCGGGGAGCTGTTTTTT	CASSEYRNVGTGELFF